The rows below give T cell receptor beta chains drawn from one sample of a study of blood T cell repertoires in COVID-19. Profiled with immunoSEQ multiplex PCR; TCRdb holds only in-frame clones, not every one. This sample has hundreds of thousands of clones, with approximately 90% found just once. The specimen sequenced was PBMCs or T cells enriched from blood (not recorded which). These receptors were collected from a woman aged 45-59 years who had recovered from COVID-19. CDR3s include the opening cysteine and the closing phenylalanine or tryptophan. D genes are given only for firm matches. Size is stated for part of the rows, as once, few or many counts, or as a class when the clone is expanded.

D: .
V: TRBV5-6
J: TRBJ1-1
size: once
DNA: TGTGCCAGCAGCTTGCGTCGCCAGGGGAACACTGAAGCTTTCTTT
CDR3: CASSLRRQGNTEAFF

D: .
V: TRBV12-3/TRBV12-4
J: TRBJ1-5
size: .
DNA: TGTGCCAGCAGTTTTTCCAGGGATCAGCCCCAGCATTTT
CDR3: CASSFSRDQPQHF

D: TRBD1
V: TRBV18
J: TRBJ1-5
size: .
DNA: TGTGCCAGCTCACCCGGGACAGGAAGGAATCAGCCCCAGCATTTT
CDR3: CASSPGTGRNQPQHF

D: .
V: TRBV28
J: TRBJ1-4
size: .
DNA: TGTGCCAGCAGTTTACTACATGAAAAACTGTTTTTT
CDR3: CASSLLHEKLFF

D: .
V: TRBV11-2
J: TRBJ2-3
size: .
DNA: TGTGCCAGCACCGCCACCACAGAAACGCAGTATTTT
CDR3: CASTATTETQYF

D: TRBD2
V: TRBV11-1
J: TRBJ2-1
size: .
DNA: TGTGCCAGCAGCTTGGCCGGTAGCGGGAGGGCAGACGAGCAGTTCTTC
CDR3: CASSLAGSGRADEQFF

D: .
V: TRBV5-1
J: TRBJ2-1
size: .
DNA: TGCGCCAGCAGCTTTAGCTATGAGCAGTTCTTC
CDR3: CASSFSYEQFF

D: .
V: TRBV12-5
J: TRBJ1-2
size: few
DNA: TGTGCTAGTGGTTCGGACGGGACTAACTATGGCTACACCTTC
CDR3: CASGSDGTNYGYTF

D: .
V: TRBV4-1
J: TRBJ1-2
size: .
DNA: TGCGCCAGCAGCCAATGGTCCGGGGATGGCTACACCTTC
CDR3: CASSQWSGDGYTF

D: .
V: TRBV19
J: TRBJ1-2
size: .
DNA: TGTGCCAGTAGTATAGGTTCGGCAGGAGGCTACACCTTC
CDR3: CASSIGSAGGYTF